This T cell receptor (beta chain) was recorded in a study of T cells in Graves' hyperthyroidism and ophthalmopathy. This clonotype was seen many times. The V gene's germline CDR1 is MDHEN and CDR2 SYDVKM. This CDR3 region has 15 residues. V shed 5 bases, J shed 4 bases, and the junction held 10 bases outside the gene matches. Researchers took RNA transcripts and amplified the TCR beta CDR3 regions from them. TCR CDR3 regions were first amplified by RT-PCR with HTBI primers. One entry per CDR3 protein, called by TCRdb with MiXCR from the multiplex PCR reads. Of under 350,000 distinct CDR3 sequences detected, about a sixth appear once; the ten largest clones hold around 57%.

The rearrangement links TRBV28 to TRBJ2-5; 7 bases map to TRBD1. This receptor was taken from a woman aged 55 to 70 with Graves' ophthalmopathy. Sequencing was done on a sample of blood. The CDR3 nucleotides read TGTGCCAGCAGTATCTTCGACAGGGCAGTAGAGACCCAGTACTTC. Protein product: CASSIFDRAVETQYF.